These T cell receptor beta chains were read from a single sample in a study of blood T cell repertoires in COVID-19. The protocol was immunoSEQ multiplex PCR, while the TCRdb copy is restricted to in-frame clones and leaves out a portion. The sample records under 75,000 clones, 81% being singletons. The sequencing sample was made of peripheral blood. These receptor sequences come from a woman of 80 years or more with active or convalescent COVID-19. The CDR3 runs from the conserved cysteine through the conserved F or W. D genes are given only for firm matches. The listing skips clone size in some rows; elsewhere it reads once, few, many or a size class.

once	TRBV19	15	TRBJ2-2	NA	TGTGCCAGTAGTCGAGAAGCCGCGAACACCGGGGAGCTGTTTTTT	CASSREAANTGELFF
NA	TRBV19	13	TRBJ1-2	NA	TGTGCCAGTAGTCACGGGACATCGTATGGCTACACCTTC	CASSHGTSYGYTF
NA	TRBV10-3	15	TRBJ2-5	NA	TGTGCCATCAGTGAGCCCCTCTCAGGGGAAGAGACCCAGTACTTC	CAISEPLSGEETQYF
NA	TRBV7-9	15	TRBJ2-7	TRBD2	TGTGCCAGCAGCGCCCGACTAGCGGGGGACCTAAATCGGGACTTC	CASSARLAGDLNRDF
NA	TRBV6-5	14	TRBJ1-3	NA	TGTGCCAGCAAGCCAGGGCCTTCTGGAAACACCATATATTTT	CASKPGPSGNTIYF
NA	TRBV24-1	16	TRBJ2-7	TRBD1	TGTGCCACCAGTGACTCCGACAGGGGGTCCCCTGGCGAGCAGTACTTC	CATSDSDRGSPGEQYF
few	TRBV2	11	TRBJ2-5	NA	TGTGCCAGCAGCTTCCAAGAGACCCAGTACTTC	CASSFQETQYF
NA	TRBV7-9	14	TRBJ1-3	TRBD1	TGTGCCAGCAGGGACAGGTTCTCTGGAAACACCATATATTTT	CASRDRFSGNTIYF
NA	TRBV24-1	15	TRBJ2-7	NA	TGTGCCACCAGTGATTCGACAGGCCCTACCTACGAGCAGTACTTC	CATSDSTGPTYEQYF
few	TRBV28	15	TRBJ1-1	TRBD1	TGTGCCAGCAGTCTCGCACAGGGGGCCATCACTGAAGCTTTCTTT	CASSLAQGAITEAFF
NA	TRBV28	14	TRBJ1-2	TRBD1	TGTGCCAGCAGTCTCCTTGGACAGGGCTATGGCTACACCTTC	CASSLLGQGYGYTF
NA	TRBV28	14	TRBJ1-6	TRBD1	TGTGCCAGCAGCGGACAGGGGGGAATCTCACCCCTCCACTTT	CASSGQGGISPLHF
NA	TRBV2	15	TRBJ1-3	NA	TGTGCCAGCGCAGAGCGCATTACAGGGTTAAACACCATATATTTT	CASAERITGLNTIYF
NA	TRBV7-2	13	TRBJ2-7	NA	TGTGCCAGCAGCCCACAGGGAAGTTGGGAGCAGTACTTC	CASSPQGSWEQYF
NA	TRBV19	13	TRBJ2-7	TRBD1	TGTGCCAGTAGTACCCAGGGGGAGAGGGAGCAGTACTTC	CASSTQGEREQYF
NA	TRBV7-9	12	TRBJ1-2	TRBD1	TGTGCCGTATCAGGGACAGTCTATGGCTACACCTTC	CAVSGTVYGYTF
NA	TRBV6-5	14	TRBJ2-2	NA	TGTGCCAGCAGGTCCGGGACAAGGGCCGGGGAGCTGTTTTTT	CASRSGTRAGELFF
once	TRBV7-9	13	TRBJ2-7	NA	TGTGCCAGCGCTCCTATAGTGTCTTACGAGCAGTACTTC	CASAPIVSYEQYF
few	TRBV10-2	13	TRBJ1-1	NA	TGCGCCAGCAGTGGACAGGAGAACACTGAAGCTTTCTTT	CASSGQENTEAFF
NA	TRBV6-5	15	TRBJ1-3	NA	TGTGCCAGCCGTCGACAGCCACACTCTGGAAACACCATATATTTT	CASRRQPHSGNTIYF
NA	TRBV19	13	TRBJ1-4	NA	TGTGCCAGTAGAGTCGCAGGGTCGGAAAAACTGTTTTTT	CASRVAGSEKLFF
few	TRBV6-4	16	TRBJ2-1	TRBD2	TGTGCCAGCAGTGATGCGACTAGCGGGGGGGTCAACGAGCAGTTCTTC	CASSDATSGGVNEQFF
NA	TRBV7-2	15	TRBJ1-5	NA	TGTGCCAGCAGGTTAGACAGGTCGGATAATCAGCCCCAGCATTTT	CASRLDRSDNQPQHF
NA	TRBV11-2	19	TRBJ2-4	TRBD1	TGTGCCAGCAGCTTAGGGTCGGGACAGGGAAGGATAGCCAAAAACATTCAGTACTTC	CASSLGSGQGRIAKNIQYF
NA	TRBV15	15	TRBJ1-3	NA	TGTGCCACCAGCAGAGAAAGGACAATCGGAAACACCATATATTTT	CATSRERTIGNTIYF
once	TRBV29-1	12	TRBJ2-7	NA	TGCAGCGTTTTGACAGACACCTACGAGCAGTACTTC	CSVLTDTYEQYF
few	TRBV3-1/TRBV3-2	14	TRBJ2-6	NA	TGTGCCAGCAGCCAGAGCTCTGGGGCCAACGTCCTGACTTTC	CASSQSSGANVLTF
NA	TRBV6-5	13	TRBJ2-5	NA	TGTGCCAGCAGTCCTGAGTACCAAGAGACCCAGTACTTC	CASSPEYQETQYF
NA	TRBV7-2	14	TRBJ2-5	NA	TGTGCCAGCAGCATACAGAGATCCCAAGAGACCCAGTACTTC	CASSIQRSQETQYF
NA	TRBV21-1	16	TRBJ1-1	NA	TGTGCCAGCAGCAAAAAGTATCGAGTGAATAACACTGAAGCTTTCTTT	CASSKKYRVNNTEAFF
NA	TRBV9	13	TRBJ2-5	NA	TGTGCCAGCAGCGTAGATGGTCAGGAGACCCAGTACTTC	CASSVDGQETQYF
NA	TRBV9	14	TRBJ1-2	TRBD1	TGTGCCAGCAGCGTCCCGGGACAGCCATATGGCTACACCTTC	CASSVPGQPYGYTF
NA	TRBV4-3	18	TRBJ1-5	TRBD1	TGCGCCAGCAGCCAAGCACCTTCCGGGACAGATAGCAATCAGCCCCAGCATTTT	CASSQAPSGTDSNQPQHF
NA	TRBV7-3	14	TRBJ1-4	TRBD1	TGTGCCAGCAGCTCGGACAGGGGAAAGGAAAAACTGTTTTTT	CASSSDRGKEKLFF
NA	TRBV7-2	13	TRBJ1-1	NA	TGTGCCAGCAGCGGACTCAGGAACACTGAAGCTTTCTTT	CASSGLRNTEAFF
NA	TRBV6-6	15	TRBJ2-7	NA	TGTGCCAGCAGTTACTCGGCAGTGATTTCCTACGAGCAGTACTTC	CASSYSAVISYEQYF
NA	TRBV28	15	TRBJ1-2	TRBD1	TGTGCCAGCAGTATGCACAGGGGGCTCGGCTATGGCTACACCTTC	CASSMHRGLGYGYTF
NA	TRBV5-1	15	TRBJ1-2	TRBD1	TGCGCCAGCAGCTTACAAGGAACAGGGGAGTATGGCTACACCTTC	CASSLQGTGEYGYTF
NA	TRBV10-3	14	TRBJ2-3	TRBD2	TGTGCCATCGGGGCCGGGGGGGCTTCAGATACGCAGTATTTT	CAIGAGGASDTQYF
NA	TRBV20-1	15	TRBJ2-5	TRBD2	TGCAGTGCTAGTCTAGCGGGGGGGTACCAAGAGACCCAGTACTTC	CSASLAGGYQETQYF
once	TRBV19	13	TRBJ1-1	NA	TGTGCCAGTAGTATAGCAGTGAACACTGAAGCTTTCTTT	CASSIAVNTEAFF
NA	TRBV14	15	TRBJ1-2	TRBD1	TGTGCCAGCAGCCAGACTGGACAGGGCGCTTATGGCTACACCTTC	CASSQTGQGAYGYTF
once	TRBV18	16	TRBJ1-5	NA	TGTGCCAGCTCGGCCGGGACACCCCAGGGGAGTCAGCCCCAGCATTTT	CASSAGTPQGSQPQHF
once	TRBV9	15	TRBJ2-2	TRBD2	TGTGCCAGCAGCTATAGCGGGGGAACCACCGGGGAGCTGTTTTTT	CASSYSGGTTGELFF
once	TRBV18	14	TRBJ2-7	TRBD2	TGTGCCAGCTCAACTAGCGGGGGGGCCTACGAGCAGTACTTC	CASSTSGGAYEQYF
NA	TRBV3-1/TRBV3-2	17	TRBJ2-1	TRBD2	TGTGCCAGCAGCCAAGGGGGACTAGCGGGCTCCTACAATGAGCAGTTCTTC	CASSQGGLAGSYNEQFF
NA	TRBV7-8	16	TRBJ1-3	NA	TGTGCCAGCAGCTATAACACAGGGACGTCTGGAAACACCATATATTTT	CASSYNTGTSGNTIYF
few	TRBV5-1	12	TRBJ1-1	NA	TGCGCCAGCAGCTTGGACAGCTATGAAGCTTTCTTT	CASSLDSYEAFF
NA	TRBV2	13	TRBJ1-6	NA	TGTGCCAGCCAAACAAGTTATAATTCACCCCTCCACTTT	CASQTSYNSPLHF
NA	TRBV2	16	TRBJ1-5	NA	TGTGCCAGCAGTGAATCGGGGGGCGCCGGCAATCAGCCCCAGCATTTT	CASSESGGAGNQPQHF
NA	TRBV19	16	TRBJ1-5	NA	TGTGCCAGTACCACTTTTCCACAGGTGGCCAATCAGCCCCAGCATTTT	CASTTFPQVANQPQHF
NA	TRBV9	14	TRBJ1-6	TRBD1	TGTGCCAGTGGTGGACAGGGCCAAAATTCACCCCTCCACTTT	CASGGQGQNSPLHF
NA	TRBV3-1/TRBV3-2	17	TRBJ1-4	TRBD1	TGTGCCAGCAGCCAAGAAGGCATCCGGGACAGGCCTGAAAAACTGTTTTTT	CASSQEGIRDRPEKLFF
NA	TRBV9	13	TRBJ1-4	TRBD1	TGTGCCAGCAGTCCGACAGGGGTGGAAAAACTGTTTTTT	CASSPTGVEKLFF
NA	TRBV15	16	TRBJ2-1	TRBD2	TGTGCCACCAGTCCGAGGCGGGGGGCCTACTACAATGAGCAGTTCTTC	CATSPRRGAYYNEQFF